These 14 T cell receptor beta chains were all obtained from the same sample, sequenced in a study of T-cell memory formation after mild COVID-19. One entry per CDR3 protein results from TCRdb running MiXCR on the 5' RACE reads. The sample lists about 180,000 distinct CDR3 sequences, roughly 20% seen once, with about 4% in the top ten. Specimen: PBMCs or a T cell subset sorted from them (not recorded which). Receptors were obtained from a man between 18 and 35 years old who had mild COVID-19 (a few samples of this study predate the infection). Cell type and time point are not known.

The CDR3 region is CASSLALAGGLNEQFF. The CDR3, as DNA: TGCGCCAGCAGCTTGGCACTAGCGGGGGGGCTCAATGAGCAGTTCTTC. The V call is TRBV5-1, the J call TRBJ2-1, with 13 bases that match TRBD2. The ends lost 0 bases at V and 6 bases at J; junction bases unmatched: 3. CDR3 size: 16 residues. Germline V gene sequence: CDR1 SGHRS, CDR2 YFSETQ.

CDR3 DNA: TGCAGCGCTGACGGACAGCTTAACACTGAAGCTTTCTTT. Encoded protein: CSADGQLNTEAFF. V is TRBV29-1 and J is TRBJ1-1; D is possibly TRBD1 (6 bases). Trimming took 7 bases from V and 2 from J, leaving 14 bases between them. This CDR3 is 13 amino acids long. In germline, CDR1 is SQVTM, CDR2 ANQGSEA.

The V call is TRBV6-5, the J call TRBJ2-5; 10 positions match TRBD2. The CDR3 loop spans 14 amino acids. V gave up 2 bases and J gave up 3 bases; unmatched junction bases: 0. Germline V gene lookup returns CDR1 MNHEY and CDR2 SVGAGI. The CDR3 nucleotides read TGTGCCAGCAGTTACGGGACTAGCGAAGAGACCCAGTACTTC. Amino acids: CASSYGTSEETQYF.

The CDR3 DNA reads as TGTGCCAGCAGCTCCGGGACAGGGAGGAATGAGCAGTTCTTC. Translating gives CASSSGTGRNEQFF. This chain joins TRBV28 and TRBJ2-1; TRBD1 agrees at 9 bases. From germline, CDR1 is MDHEN and CDR2 SYDVKM. CDR3 length: 14 amino acids. V trimming: 6 bases; J trimming: 7 bases; junction bases outside the gene matches: 7.

This clonotype was seen a few times. This chain connects TRBV18 to TRBJ2-4; D remains ambiguous. In germline, CDR1 is KGHSH, CDR2 LQKENI. V lost 9 bases and J 11 bases, leaving 11 bases between the germline ends. This CDR3 spans 10 amino acids. CDR3: CARTGPLQYF. The DNA for the CDR3 is TGTGCCAGAACCGGGCCCCTTCAGTACTTC.

This clonotype was seen only a few times. The chain is built from TRBV2 and TRBJ1-4; D ambiguous. The end of the DNA fits TRBJ2-2 better, so the J call may be wrong. In germline, CDR1 is SNHLY, CDR2 FYNNEI. This CDR3 spans 12 amino acids. CDR3 in DNA: TGTGCCAGCAGTCCTACAAGGCGGGAGCTGTTTTTT. It translates to CASSPTRRELFF.

The chain couples TRBV5-4 to TRBJ2-4; 9 nucleotides agree with TRBD1. Germline loops: CDR1 SGHNT, CDR2 YYREEE (reference sequence). J lost 7 bases, V lost 4 bases, and 6 bases had no gene match. The CDR3 consists of 14 residues. CDR3 in amino acids: CASSGLTGGNIQYF. The CDR3, as DNA: TGTGCCAGCAGCGGACTAACAGGGGGCAACATTCAGTACTTC.

This rearrangement joins TRBV18 to TRBJ1-5; 8 positions match TRBD1. With V trimmed by 3 bases and J by 2 bases, 12 bases remained unmatched. The CDR3 runs to 18 residues. Germline CDR1 and CDR2: KGHSH and LQKENI. In DNA, the CDR3 is TGTGCCAGCTCACCGTCAGGGCTCACAGGGGGAGGCAATCAGCCCCAGCATTTT. Amino acid sequence: CASSPSGLTGGGNQPQHF.

In this sample, this clonotype turned up a few times. V usage is TRBV19 and J usage is TRBJ1-5, with 7 bases matching TRBD1. The CDR3 length is 16 residues. Germline V CDR1 and CDR2: LNHDA, SQIVND (reference sequence). After removal of 6 bases from V and 7 bases from J, the junction contained 15 bases not matched to a gene. The CDR3 protein is CASSQSGTQGEQPQHF. CDR3 DNA: TGTGCCAGTAGCCAATCCGGGACTCAGGGGGAGCAGCCCCAGCATTTT.

This clonotype was detected only a few times. J is TRBJ1-2 and V is TRBV9; 7 bases line up with TRBD1. Trimming cost V 4 bases and J 1 base; bases outside gene matches: 13. Germline V CDR1 and CDR2: SGDLS, YYNGEE. CDR3 size: 17 residues. The CDR3 nucleotides read TGTGCCAGCAGCCCCAATGGGCCATCAGGGGGTAACTATGGCTACACCTTC. This gives the protein CASSPNGPSGGNYGYTF.

This clonotype came up a few times. The chain uses TRBV28 and TRBJ2-7; D is perhaps TRBD1 or TRBD2 (5 bases each). CDR3 length: 12 residues. Germline values: CDR1 MDHEN, CDR2 SYDVKM. V was trimmed by 7 bases and J by 5 bases, leaving 12 bases between them. CDR3 sequence reads: CASTGTANEQYV. The CDR3 DNA sequence: TGTGCCAGCACGGGGACGGCCAACGAGCAGTACGTC.

In this sample, this clonotype turned up a few times. The CDR3 bases are TGCGCCAGCAGCATAGGACAGGGGGAAAAACTGTTTTTT. Encoded protein: CASSIGQGEKLFF. The gene calls are TRBV4-3 and TRBJ1-4; TRBD1 aligns across 9 bases. The ends lost 5 bases at V and 8 bases at J; junction bases unmatched: 3. Germline V CDR1 and CDR2: LGHNA, YSLEER. The CDR3 runs to 13 residues.

The chain employs TRBV12-3 or TRBV12-4 and TRBJ2-7; tentative D call: TRBD1 (6 bases). Trimming took 7 bases from V and 1 from J, leaving 17 bases between them. The CDR3 runs to 15 residues. CDR3 amino acids: CASTPQGSLSYEQYF. The CDR3 bases are TGTGCCAGCACACCACAGGGATCCCTATCCTACGAGCAGTACTTC.

Only a few counts were recorded for this clonotype. This chain joins TRBV5-1 and TRBJ1-1; a weak D match, TRBD1 (6 bases). The CDR3 loop spans 15 amino acids. CDR1 SGHRS and CDR2 YFSETQ come from the germline V gene. V was clipped by 2 bases and J by 5 bases, with 16 bases between them. The CDR3 region has the DNA TGCGCCAGCAGCTTCGGCGGGGGGCGTGAAACTGAAGCTTTCTTT. Its translation is CASSFGGGRETEAFF.